This T cell receptor (beta chain) was identified during a study of shared clonotypes between healthy human individuals. Only in-frame clones appear in the TCRdb table, and some are missing; sequencing was by immunoSEQ multiplex PCR. The top ten clones hold approximately 12% of a sample with 450,000 to 500,000 clones, around 79% of them seen once. Trimming removed 3 bases from V and 7 bases from J; junction bases left unmatched: 13. Looked up from germline, CDR1 is MGHRA and CDR2 is YSYEKL. This CDR3 has 18 amino acids. This TCR derives from a woman aged 35 to 49 in good health. Some clones in this sample may be carry-over from other donors' samples. The sequenced sample consisted of PBMCs. This chain joins TRBV4-1 and TRBJ2-1; TRBD2 agrees at 12 bases. The CDR3: CASSHLTSGRPGVNEQFF. The DNA of the CDR3 is TGCGCCAGCAGCCACCTCACTAGCGGGAGGCCGGGTGTGAATGAGCAGTTCTTC.